One and the same sample provided the 12 T cell receptor beta chains below, sequenced in a study of blood T cell repertoires in COVID-19. The protocol was immunoSEQ multiplex PCR, while the TCRdb copy is restricted to in-frame clones and leaves out a portion. The sample has 100,000 or so clones; roughly 86% are singletons. The sample taken for sequencing was peripheral blood. The receptor source for this set is a middle-aged man with active or convalescent COVID-19.

This clone was seen only a few times. The chain carries TRBV7-9 and TRBJ1-4; D unresolved. The ends were cut back, 1 base at V and 3 bases at J, with 6 bases in the middle. The germline V gene has CDR1 SEHNR and CDR2 FQNEAQ (reference sequence). The length of the CDR3 is 14 residues. CDR3 residues: CASSLGRANEKLFF. The CDR3 region has the DNA TGTGCCAGCAGCTTAGGAAGAGCTAATGAAAAACTGTTTTTT.

CDR3 sequence: CASSLGSSGGYEQYV. The CDR3 DNA is TGTGCCAGCAGTTTAGGGTCTAGCGGGGGCTACGAGCAGTACGTC. The chain is built from TRBV28 and TRBJ2-7; 10 positions match TRBD2. This CDR3 region has 15 residues. V lost 2 bases, J lost 3 bases, and 4 bases stayed unmatched. The germline V gene encodes CDR1 MDHEN and CDR2 SYDVKM.

The chain recombines TRBV6-1 with TRBJ1-5; D uncertain. V was pared by 4 bases and J by 4 bases, with 17 bases between. The length of the CDR3 is 16 residues. CDR1 is MNHNS and CDR2 is SASEGT in the germline V gene. Here the CDR3 reads CASSVSEGGINQPQHF. CDR3 in DNA: TGTGCCAGCAGTGTGTCAGAGGGCGGTATTAATCAGCCCCAGCATTTT.

The genes are TRBV6-5 and TRBJ2-7; no firm D call. Germline lookup yields CDR1 MNHEY and CDR2 SVGAGI. The CDR3 runs 12 residues. Between the trimmed V and J ends, which lost 6 bases and 7 bases, there was a span of 13 bases. The DNA of the CDR3 is TGTGCCAGCAGGCCGAACAACGTGGAGCAGTACGTC. Protein product: CASRPNNVEQYV.

In this sample, this clone turned up a few times. The rearrangement joins TRBV5-6 to TRBJ1-5; a weak D match, TRBD1 (5 bases). The CDR3 sequence is 12 residues long. V lost 2 bases, J lost 10 bases, and 10 bases lay in between. Germline loops: CDR1 SGHDT, CDR2 YYEEEE. CDR3 protein: CASSFGTLPQHF. The CDR3 bases are TGTGCCAGCAGCTTTGGGACTCTCCCCCAGCATTTT. Together with reference TRBV5-6 and TRBJ1-5, the CDR3 gives the full variable domain: DAGVTQSPTHLIKTRGQQVTLRCSPKSGHDTVSWYQQALGQGPQFIFQYYEEEERQRGNFPDRFSGHQFPNYSSELNVNALLLGDSALYLCASSFGTLPQHFGDGTRLSIL.

The chain joins TRBV6-5 to TRBJ1-3; D uncertain. The CDR3 is 15 amino acids. The germline V gene has CDR1 MNHEY and CDR2 SVGAGI. V was clipped by 0 bases and J by 2 bases, with 8 bases between them. The CDR3 coding sequence is TGTGCCAGCAGTTACTCGCGGGAGCCTGGAAACACCATATATTTT. This encodes CASSYSREPGNTIYF.

This sequence joins TRBV6-5 and TRBJ1-5; 7 nucleotides align to TRBD1. This CDR3 spans 15 amino acids. From germline, CDR1 is MNHEY and CDR2 SVGAGI. With V trimmed by 5 bases and J by 2 bases, 6 bases remained unmatched. This CDR3 is CASSPRQGGNQPQHF. The CDR3 DNA sequence: TGTGCCAGCAGTCCCAGACAGGGAGGCAATCAGCCCCAGCATTTT.

The rearrangement links TRBV29-1 to TRBJ2-3; the D is unclear. This CDR3 contains 11 residues. Germline CDR1 reads SQVTM; CDR2 reads ANQGSEA. The germline V and J ends were trimmed by 6 bases and 5 bases, with 9 bases remaining between them. The CDR3 region is CSVVHGDTQYF. The CDR3, as DNA: TGCAGCGTAGTTCACGGAGATACGCAGTATTTT.

V is TRBV9 and J is TRBJ2-5; 13 bases map to TRBD2. The ends lost 0 bases at V and 3 bases at J; junction bases unmatched: 5. There are 17 residues in the CDR3. CDR1 is SGDLS and CDR2 is YYNGEE in the germline V gene. The CDR3, as DNA: TGTGCCAGCAGCGTAGGAGGGACTAGCGGGGCCGAAGAGACCCAGTACTTC. It codes for CASSVGGTSGAEETQYF.

The chain has TRBV7-9 and TRBJ2-4, with 10 bases matching TRBD1. CDR1 is SEHNR and CDR2 is FQNEAQ in the germline V gene (reference sequence). The CDR3 totals 14 residues. Trimming cost V 6 bases and J 5 bases; bases outside gene matches: 4. The CDR3 DNA is TGTGCCAGCAGGCCCGGGACAGGGGAAAACATTCAGTACTTC. Translated, it gives CASRPGTGENIQYF.

This chain joins TRBV6-5 and TRBJ2-2; TRBD1 matches 8 bases. V shed 6 bases, J shed 1 base, and the junction held 4 bases outside the gene matches. Germline CDR1 is MNHEY and CDR2 is SVGAGI. The CDR3 extends over 15 amino acids. The CDR3 region is CASRGTGGNTGELFF. CDR3 nucleotides: TGTGCCAGCAGGGGGACAGGAGGGAACACCGGGGAGCTGTTTTTT.

The V call is TRBV9, the J call TRBJ2-5; D is possibly TRBD1 (5 bases). This CDR3 region has 15 residues. The ends were cut back, 4 bases at V and 4 bases at J, with 17 bases in the middle. The V gene's germline CDR1 is SGDLS and CDR2 YYNGEE. CDR3 protein: CASSPTGSLAETQYF. DNA for the CDR3: TGTGCCAGCAGCCCTACAGGTTCGCTGGCAGAGACCCAGTACTTC.